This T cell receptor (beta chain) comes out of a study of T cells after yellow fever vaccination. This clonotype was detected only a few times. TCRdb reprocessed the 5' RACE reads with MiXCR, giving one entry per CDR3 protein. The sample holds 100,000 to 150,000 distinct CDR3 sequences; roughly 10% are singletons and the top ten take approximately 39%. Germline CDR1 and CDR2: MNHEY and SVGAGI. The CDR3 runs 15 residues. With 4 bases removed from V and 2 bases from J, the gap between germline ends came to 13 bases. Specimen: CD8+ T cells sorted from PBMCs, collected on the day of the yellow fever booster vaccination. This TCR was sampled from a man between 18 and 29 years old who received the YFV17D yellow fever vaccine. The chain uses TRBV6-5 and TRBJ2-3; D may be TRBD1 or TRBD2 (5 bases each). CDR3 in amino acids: CASSLRGPHTDTQYF. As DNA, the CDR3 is TGTGCCAGCAGTTTGAGGGGCCCCCACACAGATACGCAGTATTTT.